This is a list of T cell receptor beta chains from one sample in a study of cytomegalovirus exposure and HLA in healthy donors. Assay: immunoSEQ multiplex PCR; the TCRdb copy retains only in-frame clones and omits some. Here the sample spans about 42,000 clones, 45% to 65% being singletons. Sequences were obtained from PBMCs. These receptors came from a human donor in good health. Each CDR3 is given with its conserved first and last residue.

J: TRBJ2-7
V: TRBV5-8
CDR3: CASSSGQGDYEQYF

J: TRBJ1-1
V: TRBV5-1
CDR3: CASSLEGTGLLAFF

J: TRBJ1-5
V: TRBV10-3
CDR3: CATGNRGHNQPQHF

J: TRBJ1-2
V: TRBV5-1
CDR3: CASKGTGFNGYTF

J: TRBJ2-3
V: TRBV27
CDR3: CASSPYPGTGRHTDTQYF

J: TRBJ1-5
V: TRBV2
CDR3: CASRRDRGHQPQHF

J: TRBJ2-5
V: TRBV18
CDR3: CASSSLTGLQETQYF

J: TRBJ2-7
V: TRBV29-1
CDR3: CSVNGQGASSYEQYF

J: TRBJ2-1
V: TRBV7-9
CDR3: CASSLIRGSSYNEQFF

J: TRBJ1-4
V: TRBV7-2
CDR3: CASSTTGGTVREKLFF

J: TRBJ1-1
V: TRBV2
CDR3: CASSPLRGLMDTEAFF

J: TRBJ2-2
V: TRBV28
CDR3: CASSLARGRGTGELFF

J: TRBJ2-1
V: TRBV10-3
CDR3: CAAGRGLAGGNEQFF

J: TRBJ2-2
V: TRBV9
CDR3: CASSRRTGGATGELFF

J: TRBJ1-1
V: TRBV7-2
CDR3: CASSLRGDRGTEAFF

J: TRBJ1-1
V: TRBV7-2
CDR3: CASRTGHYTEAFF

J: TRBJ1-2
V: TRBV28
CDR3: CASSLVGTGLYGYTF

J: TRBJ2-3
V: TRBV6-1
CDR3: CASSEAPVVAGSLRTDTQYF

J: TRBJ2-3
V: TRBV7-3
CDR3: CASRLSGSGTDTQYF

J: TRBJ2-7
V: TRBV18
CDR3: CASSPLQSSGRAFFEQYF

J: TRBJ2-1
V: TRBV18
CDR3: CASSRTSGGANEQFF

J: TRBJ2-7
V: TRBV7-2
CDR3: CASSFPSGRTRTYEQYF

J: TRBJ1-1
V: TRBV19
CDR3: CASSIAWTRSNTEAFF

J: TRBJ2-7
V: TRBV15
CDR3: CATSPLGRVEKYF

J: TRBJ1-1
V: TRBV5-5
CDR3: CASRLDSEAFF

J: TRBJ1-2
V: TRBV29-1
CDR3: CSVEDRKSLGYTF

J: TRBJ1-1
V: TRBV19
CDR3: CASSRGQGALGTEAFF